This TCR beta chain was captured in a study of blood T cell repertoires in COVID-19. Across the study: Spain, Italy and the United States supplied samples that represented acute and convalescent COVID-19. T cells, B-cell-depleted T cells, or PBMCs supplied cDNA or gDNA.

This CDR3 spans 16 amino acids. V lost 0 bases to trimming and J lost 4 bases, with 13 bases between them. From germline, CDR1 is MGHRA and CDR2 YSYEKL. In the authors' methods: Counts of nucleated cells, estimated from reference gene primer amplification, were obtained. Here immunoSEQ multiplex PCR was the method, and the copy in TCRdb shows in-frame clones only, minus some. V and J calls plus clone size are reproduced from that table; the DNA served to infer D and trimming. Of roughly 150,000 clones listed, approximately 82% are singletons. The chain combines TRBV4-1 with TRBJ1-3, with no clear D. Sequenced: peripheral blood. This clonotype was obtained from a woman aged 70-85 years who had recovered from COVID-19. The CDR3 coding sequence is TGCGCCAGCAGCCAAGAAGAGAGGTTTATCGGAAACACCATATATTTT. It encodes CASSQEERFIGNTIYF.